The clone carrying this T cell receptor (beta chain) appeared a few times. Its specificity is not known. The data are from a study of T cell responses to AZD1222 COVID-19 vaccine. Whole-study results and caveats: Mapped onto spike, vaccine-associated CD4 TCRs spanned it and were dominant at 160-218 and 743-854. Clonal diversity may have been underestimated in mostly white British donors. Seropositive status at baseline applied to only five to seven AZD1222 recipients. Two AZD1222 doses significantly raised spike-specific TCR breadth and depth over controls.

Libraries were prepared by immunoSEQ multiplex PCR; TCRdb keeps only in-frame clonotypes and omits some of them. The table records about 97,000 clones, 70% to 90% of them present only once. The CDR3 is 15 amino acids. CDR1 and CDR2 from the germline V gene are SGDLS and YYNGEE. V was trimmed by 4 bases and J by 0 bases, leaving 13 bases between them. The sample in question was peripheral blood, obtained on day 0 of AZD1222 vaccination. V and J are TRBV9 and TRBJ1-1; D uncertain. This sequence originates from an adult in good health. The CDR3 DNA reads as TGTGCCAGCAGCCTCCAAAACCAGCTGAACACTGAAGCTTTCTTT. Its protein is CASSLQNQLNTEAFF.